Following are 13 T cell receptor beta chains from one sample sequenced in a study of Ad26.COV2.S vaccination and SARS-CoV-2 variants. Libraries were prepared by immunoSEQ multiplex PCR; TCRdb keeps only in-frame clonotypes and omits some of them. The sample consists of some 390,000 clones, about 85% of them appearing once. Treatment given: roughly 20 received Ad26.COV2.S at low or high dose, single or two shots; several received placebo; per-sample allocation not given. The study sampled participants on day 63 after the first vaccine or placebo injection. Sequencing used peripheral blood, obtained in a trial of Ad26.COV2.S vaccine versus placebo. All receptors come from a person between 18 and 59 years old who received the Ad26.COV2.S COVID-19 vaccine or a placebo.

This clone appeared a few times. This chain connects TRBV7-8 to TRBJ1-6; possibly TRBD1 for D (5 bases). The CDR3 totals 14 residues. V dropped 7 bases and J dropped 6 bases, with 13 bases sitting between them. The germline V gene encodes CDR1 SGHVS and CDR2 FQNEAQ. CDR3 protein: CASKRGPINSPLHF. The CDR3 DNA is TGTGCCAGCAAAAGGGGACCAATTAATTCACCCCTCCACTTT.

This chain uses TRBV7-9 with TRBJ2-1; 11 positions match TRBD1. Germline CDR1 and CDR2: SEHNR and FQNEAQ (reference sequence). The V gene end was trimmed by 7 bases and the J gene end by 8 bases; junction bases not matched to a gene: 7. This CDR3 is 14 amino acids long. The CDR3 region has the DNA TGTGCCAGCACGGAGGACAGGGGGCTGGATGAGCAGTTCTTC. This encodes CASTEDRGLDEQFF.

The chain recombines TRBV9 with TRBJ1-1; TRBD1 aligns across 7 bases. Unmatched junction bases numbered 5, after V lost 2 bases and J lost 4 bases. Germline-derived CDR1 and CDR2 are SGDLS and YYNGEE. The CDR3 is 14 amino acids. The CDR3 DNA sequence: TGTGCCAGCAGCGTGCGACAGGGAGGCACTGAAGCTTTCTTT. Translation gives CASSVRQGGTEAFF.

This sequence joins TRBV7-8 and TRBJ2-3; 7 positions match TRBD1. Germline trimming cut 3 bases from V and 4 bases from J; bases unmatched to any gene: 4. Germline V gives CDR1 SGHVS, CDR2 FQNEAQ. The CDR3 spans 14 residues. The CDR3 region is CASSFDRVSDTQYF. DNA for the CDR3: TGTGCCAGCAGCTTCGACAGGGTGTCAGATACGCAGTATTTT.

The chain combines TRBV6-5 with TRBJ1-5; possibly TRBD1 for D (6 bases). This CDR3 has 14 amino acids. Germline CDR1 reads MNHEY; CDR2 reads SVGAGI. Trimming pared 8 bases from V and 3 bases from J, leaving 14 bases between. CDR3 DNA: TGTGCCAGCTCTCAGGAGGGGGACAATCAGCCCCAGCATTTT. It encodes CASSQEGDNQPQHF.

This rearrangement joins TRBV5-4 to TRBJ2-2; D is possibly TRBD2 (6 bases). CDR1 is SGHNT and CDR2 is YYREEE in the germline V gene (reference sequence). V was shortened by 0 bases and J by 0 bases, with 6 bases between the two germline ends. The CDR3 loop spans 15 amino acids. CDR3 DNA: TGTGCCAGCAGCTTGGGACTAGCGAACACCGGGGAGCTGTTTTTT. Protein: CASSLGLANTGELFF. Full variable domain (outside the CDR3, taken from reference TRBV5-4 and TRBJ2-2): ETGVTQSPTHLIKTRGQQVTLRCSSQSGHNTVSWYQQALGQGPQFIFQYYREEENGRGNFPPRFSGLQFPNYSSELNVNALELDDSALYLCASSLGLANTGELFFGEGSRLTVL.

The V and J genes are TRBV3-1 (or the pseudogene TRBV3-2) and TRBJ2-1; 8 bases match TRBD1. Germline values: CDR1 LGHDT, CDR2 YNNKEL (reference sequence). Trimming at V came to 2 bases and at J to 7 bases, leaving 10 bases not matched to a gene. This CDR3 contains 16 residues. CDR3 sequence: CASSQLTGGSINEQFF. Written as DNA, the CDR3 is TGTGCCAGCAGCCAACTCACAGGGGGTTCTATAAATGAGCAGTTCTTC.

This rearrangement joins TRBV27 to TRBJ2-2; D remains unclear. CDR1 is MNHEY and CDR2 is SMNVEV in the germline V gene (reference sequence). The CDR3 contains 12 residues. Trimming removed 7 bases at V and 1 base at J, with 4 bases between. The CDR3 bases are TGTGCCAGCACTCAGAACACCGGGGAGCTGTTTTTT. Its protein product is CASTQNTGELFF.

The J gene is TRBJ2-6, the V gene TRBV27; D may be TRBD1 (6 bases). The CDR3 runs 17 residues. The germline CDR1 and CDR2 sequences are MNHEY and SMNVEV (reference sequence). V gave up 6 bases and J gave up 1 base, with 16 bases separating them. The CDR3 coding sequence is TGTGCCAGCAGGACCAGGGGCCCTGGGTCTGGGGCCAACGTCCTGACTTTC. Translating gives CASRTRGPGSGANVLTF. Looking up the rest from reference TRBV27 and TRBJ2-6 gives the full variable domain: EAQVTQNPRYLITVTGKKLTVTCSQNMNHEYMSWYRQDPGLGLRQIYYSMNVEVTDKGDVPEGYKVSRKEKRNFPLILESPSPNQTSLYFCASRTRGPGSGANVLTFGAGSRLTVL.

The genes are TRBV6-6 and TRBJ1-1; D call uncertain. The ends were cut back, 5 bases at V and 3 bases at J, with 10 bases in the middle. The CDR3 contains 13 residues. Germline CDR1 is MNHNY and CDR2 is SVGAGI (reference sequence). The CDR3 spells CASSLREDTEAFF. The CDR3 region has the DNA TGTGCCAGCAGTCTTAGGGAGGACACTGAAGCTTTCTTT.

The rearrangement links TRBV25-1 to TRBJ1-1; tentative D call: TRBD1 (5 bases). Deletions cut 3 bases from V and 2 bases from J, with 13 bases between. This CDR3 is built from 15 residues. From germline, CDR1 is MGHDK and CDR2 SYGVNS. The CDR3 region has the DNA TGTGCCAGCAGTGAGTTTGGGGGGACCAACACTGAAGCTTTCTTT. Protein product: CASSEFGGTNTEAFF.

The chain recombines TRBV10-2 with TRBJ2-3, with TRBD2 matching 8 bases. V lost 3 bases and J lost 2; bases outside the gene matches: 7. This CDR3 spans 16 amino acids. Looked up from germline, CDR1 is WSHSY and CDR2 is SAAADI. The CDR3 region has the DNA TGCGCCAGCAGTGACGGTAGCGGGGAGACCACAGATACGCAGTATTTT. This translates into CASSDGSGETTDTQYF.

This clone has just one count. This sequence joins TRBV30 and TRBJ2-2; D not resolved. The V and J ends lost 0 bases and 2 bases respectively, with 1 base between them. Per germline, CDR1 GTSNPN and CDR2 SVGIG (reference sequence). The CDR3 has 12 amino acids. The CDR3 here is CAWSVNTGELFF. The CDR3 DNA is TGTGCCTGGAGTGTAAACACCGGGGAGCTGTTTTTT.